This T cell receptor beta chain was captured in a study of cytomegalovirus exposure and HLA in healthy donors. The CDR3 contains 16 residues. The germline CDR1 and CDR2 sequences are SGHNT and YYREEE (reference sequence). The V and J ends lost 4 bases and 4 bases, in that order; junction bases with no gene match: 11. Primers for the PCR totalled 60 Vbeta and 13 Jbeta. The assay was immunoSEQ multiplex PCR, and TCRdb's table has in-frame clones only and misses some. Of fewer than 250,000 clones in the sample, about 74% were seen once. Donors were ostensibly healthy at sampling, although undocumented immune exposures were probable.

The TCR comes from a woman aged 25 to 39 in good health and CMV-seronegative. Sequencing used PBMCs. The chain links TRBV5-4 to TRBJ2-5; 9 bases are shared with TRBD1. DNA of the CDR3: TGTGCCAGCAGCCCTGGTGACAGGGGGATAGGAGAGACCCAGTACTTC. Translated, it gives CASSPGDRGIGETQYF.